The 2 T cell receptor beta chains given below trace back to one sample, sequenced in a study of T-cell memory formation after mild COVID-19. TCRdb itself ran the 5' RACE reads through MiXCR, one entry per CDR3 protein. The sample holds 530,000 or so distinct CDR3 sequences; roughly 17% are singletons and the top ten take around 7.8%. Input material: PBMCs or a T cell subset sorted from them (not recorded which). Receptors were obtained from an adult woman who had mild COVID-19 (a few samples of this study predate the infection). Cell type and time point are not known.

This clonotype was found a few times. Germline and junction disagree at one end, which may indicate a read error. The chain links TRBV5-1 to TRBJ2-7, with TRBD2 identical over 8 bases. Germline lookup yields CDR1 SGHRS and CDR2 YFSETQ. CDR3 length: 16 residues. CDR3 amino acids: CASRLGGLAGSYEQYF. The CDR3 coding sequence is TGCGCCAGCAGATTGGGAGGCCTAGCGGGCTCCTACGAGCAGTACTTC.

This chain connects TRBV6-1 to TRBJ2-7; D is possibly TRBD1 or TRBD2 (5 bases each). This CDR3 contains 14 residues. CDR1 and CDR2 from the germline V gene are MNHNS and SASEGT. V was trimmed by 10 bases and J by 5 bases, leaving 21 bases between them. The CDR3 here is CATGASRQSHEQYF. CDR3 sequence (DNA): TGTGCCACCGGGGCAAGCCGGCAGTCCCACGAGCAGTACTTC.